This TCR beta chain was found in a study of T cell responses to AZD1222 COVID-19 vaccine. The CDR3 totals 14 residues. Looked up from germline, CDR1 is WNHNN and CDR2 is SYGVQD (reference sequence). With 10 bases removed from V and 2 bases from J, the gap between germline ends came to 18 bases. Sequenced by immunoSEQ multiplex PCR; TCRdb stores in-frame clones only, minus some. Of 150,000 or so clones listed, about 90% are singletons. V and J are TRBV10-1 and TRBJ2-7; D is uncertain. The TCR was taken from an adult who received the AZD1222 COVID-19 vaccine. Sequencing was performed on peripheral blood, taken 28 days after the second AZD1222 dose. CDR3 bases: TGCGCCACCTCAGACGCCAGAGAACCCTACGAGCAGTACTTC. Translating gives CATSDAREPYEQYF.